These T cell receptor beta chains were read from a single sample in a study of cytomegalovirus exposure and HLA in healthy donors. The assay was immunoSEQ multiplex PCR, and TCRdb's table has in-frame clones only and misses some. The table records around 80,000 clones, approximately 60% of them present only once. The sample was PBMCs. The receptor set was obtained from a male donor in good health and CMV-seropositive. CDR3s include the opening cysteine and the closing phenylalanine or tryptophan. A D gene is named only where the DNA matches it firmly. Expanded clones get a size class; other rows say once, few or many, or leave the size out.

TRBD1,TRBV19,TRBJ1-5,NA,CASRYPGTGGFNQPQHF,TGTGCCAGTAGATACCCTGGGACAGGGGGTTTCAATCAGCCCCAGCATTTT
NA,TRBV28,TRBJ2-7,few,CASILGGGGNEQYF,TGTGCCAGCATATTAGGGGGGGGCGGGAACGAGCAGTACTTC
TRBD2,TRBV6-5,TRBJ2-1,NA,CASRLAGGAYNEQFF,TGTGCCAGCAGATTAGCGGGAGGCGCCTACAATGAGCAGTTCTTC
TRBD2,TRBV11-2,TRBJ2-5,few,CASRPGTSGGTQETQYF,TGTGCCAGCAGGCCTGGGACTAGCGGGGGGACTCAAGAGACCCAGTACTTC
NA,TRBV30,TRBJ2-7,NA,CAWTTGSLSYEQYF,TGTGCCTGGACCACGGGGTCCCTCTCCTACGAGCAGTACTTC
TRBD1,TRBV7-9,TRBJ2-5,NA,CASSLSTGAETQYF,TGTGCCAGCAGCTTAAGTACAGGGGCAGAGACCCAGTACTTC
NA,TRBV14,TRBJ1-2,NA,CASSHNDGRANGYTF,TGTGCCAGCAGCCATAACGACGGGCGGGCCAATGGCTACACCTTC
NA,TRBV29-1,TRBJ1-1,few,CSVRYDVRENEAFF,TGCAGCGTGCGGTACGACGTTCGGGAGAATGAAGCTTTCTTT
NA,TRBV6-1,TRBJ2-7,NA,CASTAGNSYEQYF,TGTGCCAGCACCGCGGGGAACTCCTACGAGCAGTACTTC
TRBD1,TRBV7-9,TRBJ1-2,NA,CASSPGTGIYGYTF,TGTGCCAGCAGCCCCGGGACAGGGATCTATGGCTACACCTTC
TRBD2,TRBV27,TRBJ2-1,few,CASRPGLAGGPDGYNEQFF,TGTGCCAGCAGACCGGGACTAGCGGGAGGGCCAGACGGCTACAATGAGCAGTTCTTC
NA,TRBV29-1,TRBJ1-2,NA,CSVSRGLNYGYTF,TGCAGCGTATCAAGGGGACTCAACTATGGCTACACCTTC
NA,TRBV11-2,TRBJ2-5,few,CACSPPLGGVQETQYF,TGTGCCTGCAGCCCTCCCCTCGGAGGGGTGCAAGAGACCCAGTACTTC
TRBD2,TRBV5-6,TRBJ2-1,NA,CASSWGAGGSYNEQFF,TGTGCCAGCAGCTGGGGTGCGGGGGGATCCTACAATGAGCAGTTCTTC
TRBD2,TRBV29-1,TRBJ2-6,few,CSDWGGNNSGANVLTF,TGCAGCGACTGGGGGGGAAATAACTCTGGGGCCAACGTCCTGACTTTC
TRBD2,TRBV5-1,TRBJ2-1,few,CASSLGGTSGVNNEQFF,TGCGCCAGCAGCTTGGGGGGGACTAGCGGGGTAAACAATGAGCAGTTCTTC
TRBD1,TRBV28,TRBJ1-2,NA,CASSEDRGYGYTF,TGTGCCAGCAGTGAGGACAGGGGGTATGGCTACACCTTC
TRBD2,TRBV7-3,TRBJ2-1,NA,CASSSSGGANEQFF,TGTGCCAGCAGCTCTAGCGGGGGGGCTAATGAGCAGTTCTTC
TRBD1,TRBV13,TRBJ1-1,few,CASSLGGARTGMRTEAFF,TGTGCCAGCAGCTTAGGGGGGGCTCGGACAGGGATGAGGACTGAAGCTTTCTTT
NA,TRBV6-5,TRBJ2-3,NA,CASALRTRPDTQYF,TGTGCCAGCGCCCTACGGACTCGTCCAGATACGCAGTATTTT
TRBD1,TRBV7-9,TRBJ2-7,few,CASSLGSGTGDEQYF,TGTGCCAGCAGCTTAGGGTCCGGGACAGGGGACGAGCAGTACTTC
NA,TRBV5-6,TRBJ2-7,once,CASSITGSLSYEQYF,TGTGCCAGCAGCATTACAGGGAGTTTGTCCTACGAGCAGTACTTC